The 5 T cell receptor beta chains presented below share a single source sample, sequenced in a study of cytomegalovirus exposure and HLA in healthy donors. PCR was performed using 60 Vbeta and 13 Jbeta primers. Here immunoSEQ multiplex PCR was the method, and the copy in TCRdb shows in-frame clones only, minus some. The sample includes 200,000 to 250,000 clones, around four fifths of them seen just once. Sample: PBMCs. The receptors come from a boy aged 2-15 years in good health and CMV-seronegative.

This clone was detected a few times. The rearrangement uses TRBV6-1 and TRBJ2-7, with D possibly TRBD1 on 5 matching bases. Trimming removed 1 base from V and 2 bases from J, with 12 bases in between. CDR3 length equals 15 residues. The V gene's germline CDR1 is MNHNS and CDR2 SASEGT. Here the CDR3 reads CASSEDVQGAYEQYF. CDR3 in DNA: TGTGCCAGCAGTGAAGATGTGCAGGGCGCCTACGAGCAGTACTTC.

The chain uses TRBV9 and TRBJ2-7, with D unresolved. The germline gives CDR1 SGDLS, CDR2 YYNGEE. The CDR3 runs to 12 residues. The V gene lost 4 bases and the J gene lost 6 bases, with 11 bases spanning the gap. The CDR3 DNA is TGTGCCAGCAGCCCCCACATCCTCGAGCAGTACTTC. As protein: CASSPHILEQYF.

The chain joins TRBV5-1 to TRBJ2-7, with 13 nucleotides matching TRBD2. The CDR3 runs 16 residues. The germline V gene has CDR1 SGHRS and CDR2 YFSETQ. V was pared by 0 bases and J by 3 bases, with 3 bases of the junction left unmatched. CDR3 in amino acids: CASSLGLAGGFYEQYF. CDR3 DNA: TGCGCCAGCAGCTTGGGACTAGCGGGGGGTTTCTACGAGCAGTACTTC.

This rearrangement joins TRBV19 to TRBJ2-7; 7 bases line up with TRBD1. The CDR3 spans 13 residues. V was clipped by 3 bases and J by 3 bases; unmatched bases: 2. In germline, CDR1 is LNHDA, CDR2 SQIVND (reference sequence). DNA for the CDR3: TGTGCCAGTAGTATGGGACAGCTCTACGAGCAGTACTTC. Its translation: CASSMGQLYEQYF.

J is TRBJ2-3 and V is TRBV7-9; TRBD2 matches 10 bases. Losses at the gene ends were 5 bases for V and 0 bases for J; bases not matched to a gene: 2. Germline V CDR1 and CDR2: SEHNR, FQNEAQ (reference sequence). CDR3 length equals 15 residues. CDR3 bases: TGTGCCAGCAGCATGACTAGCGGGAGCACAGATACGCAGTATTTT. As protein: CASSMTSGSTDTQYF.